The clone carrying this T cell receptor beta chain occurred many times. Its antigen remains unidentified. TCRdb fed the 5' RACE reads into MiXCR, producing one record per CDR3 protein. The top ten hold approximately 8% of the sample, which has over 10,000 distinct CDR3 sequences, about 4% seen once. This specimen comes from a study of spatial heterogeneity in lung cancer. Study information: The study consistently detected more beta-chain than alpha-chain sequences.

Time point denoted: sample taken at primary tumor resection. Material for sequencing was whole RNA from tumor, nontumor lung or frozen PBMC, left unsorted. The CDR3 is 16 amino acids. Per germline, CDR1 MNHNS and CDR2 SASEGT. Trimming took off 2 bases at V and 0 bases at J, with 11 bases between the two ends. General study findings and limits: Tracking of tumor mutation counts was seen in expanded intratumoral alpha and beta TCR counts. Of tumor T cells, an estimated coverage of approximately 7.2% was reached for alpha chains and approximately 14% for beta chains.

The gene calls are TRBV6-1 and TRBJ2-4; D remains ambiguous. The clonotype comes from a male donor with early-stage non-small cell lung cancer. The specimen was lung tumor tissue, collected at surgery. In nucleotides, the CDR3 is TGTGCCAGCAGTGAACCAGACCGATTAGCCAAAAACATTCAGTACTTC. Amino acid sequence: CASSEPDRLAKNIQYF.